The clone carrying this TCR beta chain was seen only a few times. The CDR3 has 11 residues. Germline V CDR1 and CDR2: SQVTM, ANQGSEA. The germline V and J ends were trimmed by 8 bases and 13 bases, with 18 bases remaining between them. The data originate from a study of T-cell reconstitution after alpha-beta-depleted transplantation in children. Using unique molecular identifiers, the investigators prepared the TCRbeta library. One entry per CDR3 protein, called by TCRdb with MiXCR from the PCR reads. Found here are around 410,000 distinct CDR3 sequences, under 13% of them singletons; the top ten hold over 4.5%.

The TCR originated in a human donor who donated a stem cell graft to a child with acute myeloid leukemia. The chain uses TRBV29-1 and TRBJ2-1; TRBD2 might be the D (6 bases). The material sequenced was PBMCs from the stem cell graft donor, taken from the stem cell graft. CDR3 sequence (DNA): TGCAGCTACCTCGGAGGGCAAGGACAGTTCTTC. This codes for CSYLGGQGQFF.